One and the same sample provided the 6 T cell receptor beta chains below, sequenced in a study of graft-versus-host responses after intestinal transplantation (dated by TCRdb to the early 2020s). The time point label for this specimen denotes: cells obtained before transplantation from donor or recipient. These TCRs' antigens remain unknown. The library came from the immunoSEQ multiplex PCR assay. TCRdb's version of the immuneACCESS table is confined to in-frame rearrangements and falls short of the full clone set. An unresolved V gene accounts for under half of the shortfall where checked; the remainder is of unknown origin. The sample table records about 40,000 clones; roughly 95% of these occur just once. The ten largest clones represent roughly 0.52% of the sample. The source material was unstimulated CD8+ T cells sorted from spleen or lymph node cells, sampled before transplant. These receptors were collected from a human donor who was the organ donor for an intestinal transplant.

This chain joins TRBV4-2 and TRBJ2-7; no definite D call. V lost 0 bases and J 1 base, leaving 4 bases between the germline ends. The germline gives CDR1 LGHNA, CDR2 YNFKEQ. The CDR3 is 13 residues long. The CDR3 DNA sequence: TGTGCCAGCAGCCAAGAAGGATCCTACGAGCAGTACTTC. Protein sequence: CASSQEGSYEQYF.

The genes are TRBV28 and TRBJ1-6, with 10 bases lining up with TRBD1. The junction had 12 bases not matched to a gene; V was cut back by 7 bases and J by 0 bases. The CDR3 runs to 19 residues. Per the germline V gene, CDR1 is MDHEN and CDR2 is SYDVKM. CDR3 amino acids: CASKSPGQGPLSYNSPLHF. The CDR3, as DNA: TGTGCCAGCAAAAGCCCGGGACAGGGGCCTCTCTCCTATAATTCACCCCTCCACTTT.

V and J are TRBV10-3 and TRBJ1-2; D remains unclear. There are 17 residues in the CDR3. Trimming removed 2 bases at V and 5 bases at J, with 21 bases between. Germline CDR1 ENHRY, CDR2 SYGVKD. The CDR3, as DNA: TGTGCCATCAGTGAGATAAGGGCCCCACCTGATATGTATGGCTACACCTTC. Its translation is CAISEIRAPPDMYGYTF.

J is TRBJ2-2 and V is TRBV5-1; D remains unclear. This CDR3 is 14 amino acids long. The ends were cut back, 0 bases at V and 1 base at J, with 4 bases in the middle. Germline-derived CDR1 and CDR2 are SGHRS and YFSETQ. The CDR3 reads CASSLEVNTGELFF. In DNA, the CDR3 is TGCGCCAGCAGCTTGGAGGTGAACACCGGGGAGCTGTTTTTT. The full variable domain, with the rest looked up from reference TRBV5-1 and TRBJ2-2, is KAGVTQTPRYLIKTRGQQVTLSCSPISGHRSVSWYQQTPGQGLQFLFEYFSETQRNKGNFPGRFSGRQFSNSRSEMNVSTLELGDSALYLCASSLEVNTGELFFGEGSRLTVL.

As regards this clone: A read error may produce the germline difference seen at one junction end. This chain uses TRBV6-1 with TRBJ2-3; D gene uncertain. Germline CDR1 is MNHNS and CDR2 is SASEGT. CDR3 length equals 15 residues. Here the CDR3 DNA reads TGTGCCAGCAACCGGATCACTTTTAGCATAGATACGCAGTATTTT. It codes for CASNRITFSIDTQYF.

This clone was detected only once. The chain uses TRBV18 and TRBJ1-1; no clear D. The germline V and J ends were trimmed by 4 bases and 2 bases, with 17 bases remaining between them. This CDR3 is built from 16 residues. CDR1 is KGHSH and CDR2 is LQKENI in the germline V gene. CDR3 sequence reads: CASSLRVQRSNTEAFF. The CDR3 DNA sequence: TGTGCCAGCTCACTCAGAGTGCAGCGATCCAACACTGAAGCTTTCTTT.